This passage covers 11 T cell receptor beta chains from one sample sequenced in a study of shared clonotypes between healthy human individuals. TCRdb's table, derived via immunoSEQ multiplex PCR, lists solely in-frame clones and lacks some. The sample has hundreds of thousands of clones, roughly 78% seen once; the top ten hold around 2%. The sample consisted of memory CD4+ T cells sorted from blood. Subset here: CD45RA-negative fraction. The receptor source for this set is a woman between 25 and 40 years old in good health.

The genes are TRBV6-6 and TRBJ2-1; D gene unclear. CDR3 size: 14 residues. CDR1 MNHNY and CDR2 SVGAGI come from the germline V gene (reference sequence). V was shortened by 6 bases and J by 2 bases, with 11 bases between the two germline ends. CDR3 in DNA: TGTGCCAGCAGCCCTGAGCCGGCCTACAATGAGCAGTTCTTC. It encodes CASSPEPAYNEQFF.

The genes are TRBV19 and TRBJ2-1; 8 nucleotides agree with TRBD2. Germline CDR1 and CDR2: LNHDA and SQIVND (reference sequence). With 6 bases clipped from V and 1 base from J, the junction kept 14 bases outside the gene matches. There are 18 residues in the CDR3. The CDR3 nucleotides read TGTGCCAGTAGCCTCAGGGCGGGAGGCAGCGGATCCTACAATGAGCAGTTCTTC. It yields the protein CASSLRAGGSGSYNEQFF.

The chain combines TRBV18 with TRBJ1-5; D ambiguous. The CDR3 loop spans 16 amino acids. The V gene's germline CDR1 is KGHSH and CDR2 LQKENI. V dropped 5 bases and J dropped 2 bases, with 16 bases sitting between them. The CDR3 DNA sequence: TGTGCCAGCTCAGCTGGGCCCGATGATGGCAATCAGCCCCAGCATTTT. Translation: CASSAGPDDGNQPQHF.

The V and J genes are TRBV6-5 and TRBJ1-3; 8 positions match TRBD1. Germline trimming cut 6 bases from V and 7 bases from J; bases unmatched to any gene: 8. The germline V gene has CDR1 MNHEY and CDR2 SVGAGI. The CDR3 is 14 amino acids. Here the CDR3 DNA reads TGTGCCAGCAGCAGGACAGGGTATGGGAACACCATATATTTT. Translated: CASSRTGYGNTIYF.

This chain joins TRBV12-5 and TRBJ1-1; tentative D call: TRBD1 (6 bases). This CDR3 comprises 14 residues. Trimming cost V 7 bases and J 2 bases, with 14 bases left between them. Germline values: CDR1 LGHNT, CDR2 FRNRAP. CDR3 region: CASARDILNTEAFF. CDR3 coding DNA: TGTGCTAGTGCCAGGGACATTCTAAACACTGAAGCTTTCTTT.

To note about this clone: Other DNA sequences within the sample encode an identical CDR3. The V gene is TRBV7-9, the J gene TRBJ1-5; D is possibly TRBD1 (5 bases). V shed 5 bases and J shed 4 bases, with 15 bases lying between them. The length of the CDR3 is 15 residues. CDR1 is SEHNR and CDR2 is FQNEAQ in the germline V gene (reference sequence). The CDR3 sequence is CASSPTGGGNQPQHF. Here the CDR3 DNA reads TGTGCCAGCAGCCCGACCGGGGGAGGGAATCAGCCCCAGCATTTT. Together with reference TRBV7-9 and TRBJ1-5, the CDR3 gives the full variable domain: DTGVSQNPRHKITKRGQNVTFRCDPISEHNRLYWYRQTLGQGPEFLTYFQNEAQLEKSRLLSDRFSAERPKGSFSTLEIQRTEQGDSAMYLCASSPTGGGNQPQHFGDGTRLSIL.

The CDR3 loop reads CASSEPGLATDEQFF. Written as DNA, the CDR3 is TGCGCCAGCAGTGAGCCGGGACTAGCTACGGATGAGCAGTTCTTC. The chain has TRBV10-1 and TRBJ2-1; 9 nucleotides match TRBD2. This CDR3 spans 15 amino acids. Trimming at V came to 2 bases and at J to 8 bases, leaving 7 bases not matched to a gene. CDR1 WNHNN and CDR2 SYGVQD come from the germline V gene (reference sequence).

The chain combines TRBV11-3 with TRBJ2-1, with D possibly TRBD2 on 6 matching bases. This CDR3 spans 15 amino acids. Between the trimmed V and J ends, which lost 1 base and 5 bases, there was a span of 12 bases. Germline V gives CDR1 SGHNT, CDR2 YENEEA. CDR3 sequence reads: CASSLATGGNNEQFF. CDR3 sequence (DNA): TGTGCCAGCAGCTTAGCCACTGGGGGGAACAATGAGCAGTTCTTC.

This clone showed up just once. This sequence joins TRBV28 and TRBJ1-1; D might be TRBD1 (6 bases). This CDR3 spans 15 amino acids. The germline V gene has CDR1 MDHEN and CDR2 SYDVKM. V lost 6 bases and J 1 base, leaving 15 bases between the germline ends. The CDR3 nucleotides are TGTGCCAGCAGCCCTAAAGGACAGCCGAACACTGAAGCTTTCTTT. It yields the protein CASSPKGQPNTEAFF.

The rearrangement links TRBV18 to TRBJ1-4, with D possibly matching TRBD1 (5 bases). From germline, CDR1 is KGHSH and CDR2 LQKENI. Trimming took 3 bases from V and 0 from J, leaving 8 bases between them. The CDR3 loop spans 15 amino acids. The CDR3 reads CASSPTAATNEKLFF. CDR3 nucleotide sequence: TGTGCCAGCTCACCGACAGCTGCAACTAATGAAAAACTGTTTTTT.

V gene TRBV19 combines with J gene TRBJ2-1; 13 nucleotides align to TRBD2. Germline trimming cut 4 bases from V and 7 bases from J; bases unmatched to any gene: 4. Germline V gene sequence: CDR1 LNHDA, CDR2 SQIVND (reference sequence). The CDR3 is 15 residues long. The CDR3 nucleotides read TGTGCCAGTAGTACGACGGGACTAGCGGGAAATGAGCAGTTCTTC. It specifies CASSTTGLAGNEQFF.